The source of this T cell receptor (beta chain) is a study of blood T cell repertoires in COVID-19. Across the whole study: Spain, Italy and the United States supplied samples that represented acute and convalescent COVID-19. T cells, B-cell-depleted T cells, or PBMCs supplied cDNA or gDNA.

This clone has only one observation. Under the authors' procedure: From reference gene primer amplification, estimates of nucleated cell counts were derived. The assay was immunoSEQ multiplex PCR, and TCRdb's table has in-frame clones only and misses some. V, J and clone size are taken as reported in that table, and D and trimming were inferred from the DNA itself. The data contain approximately 210,000 clones, about 90% of them singletons. This TCR was recovered from a man aged 25 to 40 with acute or convalescent COVID-19. The material sequenced was peripheral blood.

The CDR3 sequence: CASSQGVLGLMAKNIQYF. Here the CDR3 DNA reads TGCGCCAGCAGCCAAGGGGTTTTGGGGCTGATGGCCAAAAACATTCAGTACTTC. The rearrangement links TRBV4-1 to TRBJ2-4; a weak D match, TRBD1 (5 bases). The CDR3 has 18 amino acids. V was pared by 1 base and J by 1 base, with 17 bases between. Germline V lookup: CDR1 MGHRA, CDR2 YSYEKL.